This entry lists 7 T cell receptor beta chains sequenced from one sample in a study of cytomegalovirus exposure and HLA in healthy donors. Profiled with immunoSEQ multiplex PCR; TCRdb holds only in-frame clones, not every one. The data show around 70,000 clones, about 90% seen once. The material sequenced was PBMCs. The receptor set was obtained from a man aged 18 to 30 in good health and CMV-seronegative.

The chain couples TRBV5-4 to TRBJ2-5, with 8 bases lining up with TRBD2. V lost 4 bases to trimming and J lost 6 bases; unmatched junction nucleotides: 11. This CDR3 region has 15 residues. The V gene's germline CDR1 is SGHNT and CDR2 YYREEE (reference sequence). CDR3 nucleotides: TGTGCCAGCAGCGACAGAGCGGGAGCCTGGAAGACCCAGTACTTC. The encoded protein is CASSDRAGAWKTQYF.

This clone was seen just once. This chain links TRBV4-3 with TRBJ1-3; weak D call: TRBD1 (5 bases). CDR3 length: 15 residues. Germline assignment: CDR1 LGHNA and CDR2 YSLEER. Trimming removed 3 bases from V and 1 base from J, with 10 bases in between. This chain's CDR3 is CASSQGAGSGNTIYF. CDR3 DNA: TGCGCCAGCAGCCAGGGCGCAGGGTCTGGAAACACCATATATTTT.

The chain couples TRBV30 to TRBJ2-7; 8 bases are a match to TRBD2. This CDR3 spans 15 amino acids. Germline CDR1 reads GTSNPN; CDR2 reads SVGIG (reference sequence). With 0 bases clipped from V and 3 bases from J, the junction kept 7 bases outside the gene matches. The CDR3 DNA reads as TGTGCCTGGAGTGTCGGGAGCGGGAGCGGCTACGAGCAGTACTTC. This encodes CAWSVGSGSGYEQYF.

The chain links TRBV19 to TRBJ2-1; 8 nucleotides align to TRBD2. V shed 3 bases, J shed 6 bases, and the junction held 7 bases outside the gene matches. This CDR3 region has 15 residues. Germline CDR1 and CDR2: LNHDA and SQIVND (reference sequence). The CDR3 spells CASSIVAAGGNEQFF. DNA for the CDR3: TGTGCCAGTAGTATTGTGGCCGCGGGAGGCAATGAGCAGTTCTTC.

The chain has TRBV6-6 and TRBJ1-5; 11 bases are shared with TRBD1. The V segment lost 5 bases and the J segment 5 bases; nucleotides outside the gene matches: 5. Germline V gene data show CDR1 as MNHNY and CDR2 as SVGAGI (reference sequence). CDR3 length: 15 residues. CDR3 protein: CASSHGTGGDQPQHF. The CDR3 region has the DNA TGTGCCAGCAGTCACGGGACAGGGGGTGATCAGCCCCAGCATTTT.

The table lists this clone with a few counts. The J gene is TRBJ1-5, the V gene TRBV6-1; 8 positions agree with TRBD1. CDR3 length: 15 residues. Germline V lookup: CDR1 MNHNS, CDR2 SASEGT. The V segment lost 7 bases and the J segment 1 base; nucleotides outside the gene matches: 6. The CDR3 sequence is CASNEWDRSNQPQHF. CDR3 coding DNA: TGTGCCAGCAACGAGTGGGACAGGAGCAATCAGCCCCAGCATTTT.

The table lists this clone with a count of one. The CDR3 DNA sequence: TGTGCCAGCAGCTTAGCAGCGGGAGGACCTCAGCAGTTCTTC. This sequence encodes CASSLAAGGPQQFF. The chain is built from TRBV11-2 and TRBJ2-1; 9 positions agree with TRBD2. V lost 1 base to trimming and J lost 11 bases; unmatched junction nucleotides: 6. Germline V gene sequence: CDR1 SGHAT, CDR2 FQNNGV. CDR3 length: 14 amino acids.